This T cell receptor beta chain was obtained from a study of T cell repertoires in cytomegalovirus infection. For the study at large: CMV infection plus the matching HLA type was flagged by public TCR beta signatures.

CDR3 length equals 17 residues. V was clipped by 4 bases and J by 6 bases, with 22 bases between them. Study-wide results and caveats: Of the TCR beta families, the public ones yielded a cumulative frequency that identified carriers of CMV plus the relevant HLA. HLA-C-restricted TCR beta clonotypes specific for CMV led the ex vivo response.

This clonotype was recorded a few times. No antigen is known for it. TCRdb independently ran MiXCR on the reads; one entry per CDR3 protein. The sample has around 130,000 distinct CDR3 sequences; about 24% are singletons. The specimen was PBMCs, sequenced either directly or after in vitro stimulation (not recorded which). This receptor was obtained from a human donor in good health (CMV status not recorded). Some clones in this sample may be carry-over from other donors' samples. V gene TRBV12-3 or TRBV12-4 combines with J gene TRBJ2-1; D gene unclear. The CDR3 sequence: CASSSQLHAQESNEQFF. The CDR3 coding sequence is TGTGCCAGCAGTTCCCAACTCCATGCCCAAGAGTCCAATGAGCAGTTCTTC.